Sequencing of this T cell receptor (beta chain) was carried out in a study of shared clonotypes between healthy human individuals. The germline gives CDR1 SNHLY, CDR2 FYNNEI. The CDR3 runs to 16 residues. Trimming took off 6 bases at V and 0 bases at J, with 16 bases between the two ends. Findings and limits, study-wide: Clonotypes shared by all four donors outscored non-shared clonotypes in generation probability.

Profiling relied on immunoSEQ multiplex PCR, and the TCRdb table lists in-frame clones only, not all of them. Among around 940,000 clones listed, over 60% were seen once. Points on this clone: Its specificity is not known.

The receptor's source is a man aged 18 to 35 in good health. The sequencing input was memory CD4+ T cells sorted from blood. Subset of the sample: CD45RA-negative fraction. This sequence joins TRBV2 and TRBJ2-3; D is perhaps TRBD1 (5 bases). The DNA of the CDR3 is TGTGCCAGCAGCCAAACAGGAACGACCAGCACAGATACGCAGTATTTT. Residues: CASSQTGTTSTDTQYF.